The 5 T cell receptor beta chains given below trace back to one sample, sequenced in a study of blood T cells in healthy people across ages. A second PCR of roughly 6 to 12 cycles used a sample-barcoded 5' primer and a J-beta primer mix. A single record per CDR3 protein comes from TCRdb applying MiXCR to the 5' RACE reads. There are 1.5 million to 2 million distinct CDR3 sequences in the sample; 28% occur only once, and 7.7% lies in the top ten. Sequencing used blood. These receptors originate from a woman between 25 and 40 years old in good health.

V is TRBV20-1 and J is TRBJ2-1; 8 nucleotides line up with TRBD2. V trimming: 4 bases; J trimming: 6 bases; junction bases outside the gene matches: 11. This CDR3 comprises 15 residues. Looked up from germline, CDR1 is DFQATT and CDR2 is SNEGSKA (reference sequence). DNA of the CDR3: TGCAGTGCTAATAGCGGGAAAGCCCCGATCAATGAGCAGTTCTTC. This codes for CSANSGKAPINEQFF.

A remark on this clonotype: Germline is not matched at one junction end, which may reflect a read error. The chain links TRBV20-1 to TRBJ2-1, with 10 bases fitting TRBD1. Germline assignment: CDR1 DFQATT and CDR2 SNEGSKA (reference sequence). CDR3 length equals 15 residues. The CDR3 protein is CSARKPGQGYNERFF. The DNA of the CDR3 is TGCAGTGCTAGAAAACCGGGACAGGGGTACAATGAGCGGTTCTTC.

This chain joins TRBV30 and TRBJ1-4; 7 nucleotides align to TRBD1. In germline, CDR1 is GTSNPN, CDR2 SVGIG (reference sequence). The V gene end was trimmed by 2 bases and the J gene end by 5 bases; junction bases not matched to a gene: 17. There are 18 residues in the CDR3. The CDR3 bases are TGTGCCTGGAGTTTTTTCCCTCCCGGACAGGCCATCAATGAAAAACTGTTTTTT. Its translation is CAWSFFPPGQAINEKLFF. Using reference TRBV30 and TRBJ1-4 for the parts outside the CDR3, the full variable domain is SQTIHQWPATLVQPVGSPLSLECTVEGTSNPNLYWYRQAAGRGLQLLFYSVGIGQISSEVPQNLSASRPQDRQFILSSKKLLLSDSGFYLCAWSFFPPGQAINEKLFFGSGTQLSVL.

This clonotype was picked up many times. The chain joins TRBV20-1 to TRBJ1-5; no reliable D call. This CDR3 comprises 17 residues. Trimming removed 0 bases from V and 1 base from J, with 16 bases in between. Germline CDR1 and CDR2: DFQATT and SNEGSKA (reference sequence). The CDR3 loop is CSARDLRAGLSNQPQHF. CDR3 DNA sequence: TGCAGTGCTAGAGATTTAAGGGCCGGGTTGAGCAATCAGCCCCAGCATTTT.

In this sample, this clonotype turned up a few times. The gene calls are TRBV29-1 and TRBJ1-1; D gene ambiguous. Germline V gene sequence: CDR1 SQVTM, CDR2 ANQGSEA. V was pared by 7 bases and J by 2 bases, with 11 bases between. This CDR3 is built from 12 residues. CDR3 amino acids: CSAQAFNTEAFF. CDR3 bases: TGCAGCGCTCAGGCATTTAACACTGAAGCTTTCTTT. Supplemented by reference TRBV29-1 and TRBJ1-1, the full variable domain reads SAVISQKPSRDICQRGTSLTIQCQVDSQVTMMFWYRQQPGQSLTLIATANQGSEATYESGFVIDKFPISRPNLTFSTLTVSNMSPEDSSIYLCSAQAFNTEAFFGQGTRLTVV.